This TCR beta chain is from a study of regulatory dendritic cells for organ transplantation. Regarding the study as a whole: Of resting T cell subsets, memory CD8+ had the most alloreactive clonotypes. Memory CD8+ clonal expansion seemed more limited with regulatory than mature dendritic cells. Memory CD8+ T cells were the most oligoclonal; naive cells were highly diverse.

The CDR3 runs 13 residues. Germline CDR1 is SGHTA and CDR2 is FQGNSA. Trimming stripped 2 bases from V and 6 bases from J, with 10 bases between. Produced via immunoSEQ multiplex PCR; TCRdb's table is partial and in-frame only. The sample carries 28,000 or so clones, roughly 80% recorded once. In regard to this clone: The antigen is unknown.

This sequence joins TRBV7-2 and TRBJ1-1; D remains unclear. The origin of this receptor is a human donor in good health. Material for sequencing was naive CD4+ T cells from blood. The sample's subset: CD45RA+ naive T cells. CDR3 loop: CASSLFWRSEAFF. DNA for the CDR3: TGTGCCAGCAGCTTATTTTGGAGGTCTGAAGCTTTCTTT.